Below, one TCR beta chain is given with its context. The antigen is unknown. The entry originates in a study of T cells in localized non-small cell lung cancer. The data were produced by immunoSEQ multiplex PCR, yet TCRdb's version contains in-frame clones alone and is incomplete. This sample has approximately 81,000 clones, with about 88% found just once. Study conclusions and caveats: Paired adjacent lung recovered a median about 61 of the top 100 tumor clones. Sequence data derive from only one tumor region, so heterogeneity remains possible. Measurement of T cell clonality placed uninvolved adjacent lung highest, above the level in tumor.

Per the germline V gene, CDR1 is MGHRA and CDR2 is YSYEKL. V shed 1 base and J shed 5 bases, with 11 bases lying between them. This CDR3 has 14 amino acids. This chain links TRBV4-1 with TRBJ1-2; unclear D gene. This TCR came from a woman aged 40-69 years with stage I squamous cell lung carcinoma. Sequenced material: peripheral blood, taken before any cancer treatment. The CDR3 loop is CASSQVTPVYGYTF. CDR3 coding DNA: TGCGCCAGCAGCCAAGTCACACCAGTATATGGCTACACCTTC.